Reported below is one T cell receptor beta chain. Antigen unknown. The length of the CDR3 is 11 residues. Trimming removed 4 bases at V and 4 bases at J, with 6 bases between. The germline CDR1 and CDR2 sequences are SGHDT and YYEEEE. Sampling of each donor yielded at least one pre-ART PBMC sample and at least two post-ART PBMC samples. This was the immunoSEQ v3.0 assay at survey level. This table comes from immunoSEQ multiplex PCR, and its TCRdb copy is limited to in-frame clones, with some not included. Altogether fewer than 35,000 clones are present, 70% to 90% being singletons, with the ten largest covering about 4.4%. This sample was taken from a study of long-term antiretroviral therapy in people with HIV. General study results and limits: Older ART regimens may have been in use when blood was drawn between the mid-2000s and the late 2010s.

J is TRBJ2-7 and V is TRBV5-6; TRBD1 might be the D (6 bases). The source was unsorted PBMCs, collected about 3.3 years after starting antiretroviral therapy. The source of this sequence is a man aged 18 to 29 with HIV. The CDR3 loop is CASSQGYEQYF. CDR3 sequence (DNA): TGTGCCAGCAGCCAGGGGTACGAGCAGTACTTC. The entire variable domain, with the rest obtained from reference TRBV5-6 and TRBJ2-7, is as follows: DAGVTQSPTHLIKTRGQQVTLRCSPKSGHDTVSWYQQALGQGPQFIFQYYEEEERQRGNFPDRFSGHQFPNYSSELNVNALLLGDSALYLCASSQGYEQYFGPGTRLTVT.